The 23 T cell receptor beta chains below come from one sample, sequenced in a study of long-term antiretroviral therapy in people with HIV. The immunoSEQ assay was v3.0, run at survey level. The repertoire was sequenced with immunoSEQ multiplex PCR; TCRdb's copy has only in-frame clones and lacks some. The sample contains roughly 15,000 clones, roughly 80% of which appear only once. Sequencing was performed on unsorted PBMCs, taken 0.1 years after starting antiretroviral therapy. Receptors originate from a young man with HIV.

In nucleotides, the CDR3 is TGTGCCAGCAGGGACAGGTCCTCGGGGACAGATACGCAGTATTTT. Protein sequence: CASRDRSSGTDTQYF. The gene calls are TRBV6-6 and TRBJ2-3; 7 bases match TRBD1. The V segment lost 6 bases and the J segment 3 bases; nucleotides outside the gene matches: 9. The CDR3 runs 15 residues. Germline lookup yields CDR1 MNHNY and CDR2 SVGAGI (reference sequence).

J is TRBJ1-2 and V is TRBV6-6; 7 bases match TRBD1. The CDR3 extends over 13 amino acids. With V trimmed by 2 bases and J by 7 bases, 4 bases remained unmatched. CDR1 is MNHNY and CDR2 is SVGAGI in the germline V gene (reference sequence). CDR3 sequence reads: CASSYSPGGGYTF. Written as DNA, the CDR3 is TGTGCCAGCAGTTACAGCCCAGGGGGTGGCTACACCTTC.

This chain joins TRBV4-3 and TRBJ2-1; D possibly matches TRBD1 or TRBD2 (5 bases each). Germline lookup yields CDR1 LGHNA and CDR2 YSLEER. Trimming cost V 1 base and J 0 bases, with 13 bases left between them. The CDR3 is made up of 17 amino acids. The CDR3 spells CASSQGPGSPSYNEQFF. In DNA form, the CDR3 reads TGCGCCAGCAGCCAAGGTCCAGGGAGTCCCTCCTACAATGAGCAGTTCTTC.

This CDR3 is CASSEGGFGVTLSYEQYF. Here the CDR3 DNA reads TGTGCCAGCAGCGAGGGGGGGTTCGGGGTAACATTATCCTACGAGCAGTACTTC. This chain connects TRBV2 to TRBJ2-7; maybe TRBD2 (7 bases). The germline V gene has CDR1 SNHLY and CDR2 FYNNEI. V shed 6 bases and J shed 1 base, with 25 bases lying between them. This CDR3 has 18 amino acids.

A note on this clone: Mismatch with germline at one junction end may stem from a read error. The V call is TRBV7-7, the J call TRBJ2-2, with D perhaps matching TRBD2 (5 bases). The CDR3 has 13 amino acids. The V gene's germline CDR1 is SSHAT and CDR2 FNYEAQ (reference sequence). CDR3 nucleotides: TGTGCTAGCAGCTTAGCGCGGAGCGGGGAGCTGTTTTTT. Its protein product is CASSLARSGELFF.

V is TRBV13 and J is TRBJ2-1; 13 nucleotides line up with TRBD2. Trimming cost V 5 bases and J 7 bases; bases outside gene matches: 8. This CDR3 region has 16 residues. The germline V gene encodes CDR1 PRHDT and CDR2 FYEKMQ (reference sequence). CDR3 nucleotide sequence: TGTGCCAGCAGCCCCCATGGACTAGCGGGAGTTAATGAGCAGTTCTTC. Translated: CASSPHGLAGVNEQFF.

There are a few counts of this clone. The rearrangement uses TRBV4-2 and TRBJ2-7; D is unclear. The CDR3 consists of 14 residues. V was shortened by 0 bases and J by 4 bases, with 10 bases between the two germline ends. Per germline, CDR1 LGHNA and CDR2 YNFKEQ. Written as DNA, the CDR3 is TGTGCCAGCAGCCAAGAAGGCAGAAAGTACGAGCAGTACTTC. This sequence encodes CASSQEGRKYEQYF.

The V gene is TRBV4-2, the J gene TRBJ1-4; D remains unclear. Trimming removed 3 bases at V and 2 bases at J, with 10 bases between. There are 15 residues in the CDR3. Germline loops: CDR1 LGHNA, CDR2 YNFKEQ. The CDR3 DNA follows: TGTGCCAGCAGCCAGGAACTTTACACTAATGAAAAACTGTTTTTT. It yields the protein CASSQELYTNEKLFF.

The table lists this clone with a count of one. The chain couples TRBV6-5 to TRBJ1-1; D is possibly TRBD1 (5 bases). The germline V and J ends were trimmed by 0 bases and 7 bases, with 9 bases remaining between them. The CDR3 has 13 amino acids. CDR1 is MNHEY, CDR2 SVGAGI, per germline. CDR3 nucleotides: TGTGCCAGCAGTTACTCGAGAGGGGTTGAAGCTTTCTTT. It yields the protein CASSYSRGVEAFF.

The table lists this clone with a count of one. This sequence joins TRBV6-5 and TRBJ2-2; TRBD1 aligns across 9 bases. From germline, CDR1 is MNHEY and CDR2 SVGAGI. The CDR3 spans 16 residues. V lost 2 bases, J lost 6 bases, and 7 bases stayed unmatched. The CDR3 here is CASSYPGTGSAGELFF. The CDR3 coding sequence is TGTGCCAGCAGTTACCCGGGGACAGGGTCGGCCGGGGAGCTGTTTTTT.

The chain links TRBV9 to TRBJ2-1; D gene ambiguous. The CDR3 runs 15 residues. V lost 0 bases to trimming and J lost 0 bases, with 7 bases between them. Per the germline V gene, CDR1 is SGDLS and CDR2 is YYNGEE. The CDR3 DNA sequence: TGTGCCAGCAGCGTAGTGGATAGCTCCTACAATGAGCAGTTCTTC. It encodes CASSVVDSSYNEQFF.

The chain employs TRBV5-6 and TRBJ2-5; D tentatively reads TRBD1 or TRBD2 (6 bases each). Trimming took 4 bases from V and 1 from J, leaving 17 bases between them. This CDR3 region has 16 residues. In germline, CDR1 is SGHDT, CDR2 YYEEEE. This CDR3 reads CASSPAWGALQETQYF. Written as DNA, the CDR3 is TGTGCCAGCAGCCCGGCATGGGGGGCCCTCCAAGAGACCCAGTACTTC.

This clone has a single count. The CDR3: CASSEEIKVGEQYF. CDR3 in DNA: TGTGCCAGCAGTGAAGAAATAAAGGTAGGGGAGCAGTACTTC. The rearrangement links TRBV25-1 to TRBJ2-7; D gene uncertain. Germline V lookup: CDR1 MGHDK, CDR2 SYGVNS. Between the trimmed V and J ends, which lost 2 bases and 7 bases, there was a span of 15 bases. This CDR3 comprises 14 residues.

V and J are TRBV7-8 and TRBJ1-2; no reliable D call. The ends were cut back, 5 bases at V and 8 bases at J, with 15 bases in the middle. The CDR3 loop spans 13 amino acids. Per germline, CDR1 SGHVS and CDR2 FQNEAQ. The CDR3 DNA sequence: TGTGCCAGCAGCCCCCTCATCCTTGACGGCTACACCTTC. Translation gives CASSPLILDGYTF.

J is TRBJ2-1 and V is TRBV29-1, with D tentatively TRBD1 (6 bases). In germline, CDR1 is SQVTM, CDR2 ANQGSEA. V was trimmed by 4 bases and J by 2 bases, leaving 9 bases between them. The CDR3 spans 13 residues. The CDR3 loop reads CSVGRGTYNEQFF. The CDR3 DNA is TGCAGCGTTGGAAGGGGGACCTACAATGAGCAGTTCTTC.

V gene TRBV5-6 combines with J gene TRBJ2-7; D is possibly TRBD1 (5 bases). Germline CDR1 and CDR2: SGHDT and YYEEEE. Trimming removed 5 bases at V and 3 bases at J, with 15 bases between. This CDR3 has 14 amino acids. The CDR3 DNA is TGTGCCAGCAGTTTTCGGCAGGGATTCTACGAGCAGTACTTC. Translation: CASSFRQGFYEQYF.

The chain has TRBV9 and TRBJ2-7; TRBD1 or TRBD2 may be the D gene (5 bases each). CDR1 is SGDLS and CDR2 is YYNGEE in the germline V gene. The CDR3 has 14 residues. V lost 4 bases to trimming and J lost 3 bases, with 14 bases between them. CDR3 nucleotide sequence: TGTGCCAGCAGCCTAACTGACAGCGGCTACGAGCAGTACTTC. Its translation: CASSLTDSGYEQYF.

The chain recombines TRBV6-5 with TRBJ1-5; the D gene is possibly TRBD1 (6 bases). This CDR3 region has 15 residues. V was clipped by 6 bases and J by 6 bases, with 18 bases between them. From germline, CDR1 is MNHEY and CDR2 SVGAGI. CDR3 sequence: CASSPSQGWGQPQHF. CDR3 DNA sequence: TGTGCCAGCAGCCCATCACAGGGATGGGGTCAGCCCCAGCATTTT.

The V and J genes are TRBV5-1 and TRBJ2-7; 7 bases agree with TRBD1. V lost 9 bases, J lost 7 bases, and 13 bases stayed unmatched. Per germline, CDR1 SGHRS and CDR2 YFSETQ. This CDR3 has 13 amino acids. Here the CDR3 reads CATRPQGPGEQYF. The CDR3 DNA sequence: TGCGCCACCAGACCACAGGGGCCGGGGGAGCAGTACTTC.

The chain uses TRBV10-3 and TRBJ2-3, with a weak D call TRBD2 (7 bases). Germline V lookup: CDR1 ENHRY, CDR2 SYGVKD. The CDR3 sequence is 15 residues long. V lost 8 bases and J 4 bases, leaving 19 bases between the germline ends. CDR3 bases: TGTGCCATCCCCCGCCGGGGGGCTAGGGCAGATACGCAGTATTTT. Its translation: CAIPRRGARADTQYF.

J is TRBJ2-7 and V is TRBV18; D may be TRBD1 or TRBD2 (5 bases each). V lost 5 bases, J lost 3 bases, and 11 bases lay in between. This CDR3 has 13 residues. Germline assignment: CDR1 KGHSH and CDR2 LQKENI. The CDR3 is CASSGTDDYEQYF. The CDR3, as DNA: TGTGCCAGCTCAGGGACGGATGACTACGAGCAGTACTTC.

The chain carries TRBV27 and TRBJ2-7; D is unresolved. The CDR3 covers 14 residues. V dropped 7 bases and J dropped 0 bases, with 13 bases sitting between them. In germline, CDR1 is MNHEY, CDR2 SMNVEV (reference sequence). CDR3 bases: TGTGCCAGCACCCCCGGAAGGAGCTCCTACGAGCAGTACTTC. Translating gives CASTPGRSSYEQYF.

Written as DNA, the CDR3 is TGTGCCAGTAGTTACCCCTCTGGACAGGGGCTGAGAGACACCATATATTTT. It specifies CASSYPSGQGLRDTIYF. V usage is TRBV19 and J usage is TRBJ1-3; 9 bases map to TRBD1. Germline assignment: CDR1 LNHDA and CDR2 SQIVND (reference sequence). The CDR3 has 17 residues. V shed 5 bases, J shed 8 bases, and the junction held 16 bases outside the gene matches.